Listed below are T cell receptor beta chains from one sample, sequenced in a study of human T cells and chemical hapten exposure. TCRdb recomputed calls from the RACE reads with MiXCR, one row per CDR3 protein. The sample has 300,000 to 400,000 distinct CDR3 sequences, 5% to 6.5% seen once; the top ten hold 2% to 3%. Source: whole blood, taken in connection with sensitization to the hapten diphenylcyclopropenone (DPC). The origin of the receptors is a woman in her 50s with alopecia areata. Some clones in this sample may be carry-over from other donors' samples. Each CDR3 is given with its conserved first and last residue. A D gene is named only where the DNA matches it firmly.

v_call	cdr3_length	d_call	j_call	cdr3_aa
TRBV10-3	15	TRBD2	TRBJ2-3	CAISGRLAGADTQYF
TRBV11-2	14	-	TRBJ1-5	CASSLAFPNQPQHF
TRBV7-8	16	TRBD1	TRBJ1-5	CASSSYSDRERQPQHF
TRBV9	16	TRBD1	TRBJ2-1	CASSPRGQGIDNEQFF
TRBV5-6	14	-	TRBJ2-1	CASSFVASRFEQFF
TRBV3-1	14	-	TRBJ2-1	CASSQDRDPNEQFF
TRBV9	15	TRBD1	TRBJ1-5	CASSGRDSINQPQHF
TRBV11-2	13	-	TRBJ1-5	CASSLGSGQPQHF
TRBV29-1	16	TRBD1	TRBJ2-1	CSVEDRRTGTYNEQFF
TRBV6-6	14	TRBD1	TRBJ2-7	CASSGRTGRYEQYF
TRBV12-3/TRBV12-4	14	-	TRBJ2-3	CASSLPSTGNTQYF
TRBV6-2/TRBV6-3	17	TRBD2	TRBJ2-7	CASSYMSGGRASGEQYF
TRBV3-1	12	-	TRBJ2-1	CASSQIGGRKFF
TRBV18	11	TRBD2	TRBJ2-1	CASSPGGLQFF
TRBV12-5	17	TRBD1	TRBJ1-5	CASGLVLGQGGNQPQHF
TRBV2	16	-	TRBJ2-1	CASSESPPGSYNEQFF
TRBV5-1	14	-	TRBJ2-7	CASSSLLRRYEQYF
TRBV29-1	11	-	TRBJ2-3	CSVDYTDTQYF